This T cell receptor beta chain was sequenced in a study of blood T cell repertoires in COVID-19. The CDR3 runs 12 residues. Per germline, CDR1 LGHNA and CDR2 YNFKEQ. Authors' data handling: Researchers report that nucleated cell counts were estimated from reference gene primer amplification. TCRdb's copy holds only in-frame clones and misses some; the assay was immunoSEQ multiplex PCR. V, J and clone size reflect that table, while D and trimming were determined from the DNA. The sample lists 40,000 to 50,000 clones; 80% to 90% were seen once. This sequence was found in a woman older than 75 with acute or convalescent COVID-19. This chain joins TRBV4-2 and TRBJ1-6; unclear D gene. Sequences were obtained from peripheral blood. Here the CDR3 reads CADHFGNSPLHF. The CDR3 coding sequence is TGTGCAGATCACTTCGGGAATTCACCCCTCCACTTT.